This T cell receptor beta chain was retrieved from a study of cytomegalovirus exposure and HLA in healthy donors. Assay used: immunoSEQ multiplex PCR; TCRdb lists only in-frame clones, some missing. The table records under 300,000 clones, nearly 90% of them present only once. With regard to this clone: Its antigen remains unknown.

The CDR3 loop spans 13 amino acids. CDR1 and CDR2 (germline): MNHNY, SVGAGI (reference sequence). V was trimmed by 5 bases and J by 2 bases, leaving 8 bases between them. Study outcomes and limitations: Subsequent analysis of the 120 or so validation repertoires found a tendency for first-cohort TCR clusters to co-occur.

These donors were members of the approximately 110-subject validation cohort, a group separate from the approximately 670-subject first cohort. The clonotype comes from a woman aged 18-30 years in good health and CMV-seronegative. The chain uses TRBV6-6 and TRBJ2-3; the D gene is possibly TRBD2 (5 bases). The sequenced sample was PBMCs. CDR3 DNA sequence: TGTGCCAGCAGTAACGGGAACACAGATACGCAGTATTTT. Its translation: CASSNGNTDTQYF.